These 17 T cell receptor beta chains originate from one sample sequenced in a study of cytotoxic CD8 clonotypes in ibrutinib-treated CLL. TCRdb's table, derived via immunoSEQ multiplex PCR, lists solely in-frame clones and lacks some. In the table there are approximately 280,000 clones, more than 70% of which are singletons. The sequenced sample was PBMCs, obtained at disease progression, from a patient treated with ibrutinib. The receptors were sampled from a human donor with chronic lymphocytic leukemia.

The chain recombines TRBV19 with TRBJ2-7, with D perhaps matching TRBD1 or TRBD2 (5 bases each). The CDR3 spans 16 residues. The ends were cut back, 1 base at V and 3 bases at J, with 16 bases in the middle. Looked up from germline, CDR1 is LNHDA and CDR2 is SQIVND (reference sequence). The CDR3 here is CASSIALGVSGYEQYF. The DNA of the CDR3 is TGTGCCAGTAGTATAGCCCTAGGGGTGAGCGGCTACGAGCAGTACTTC.

The V gene is TRBV7-8, the J gene TRBJ2-7; D is ambiguous. The CDR3 is 15 residues long. V dropped 0 bases and J dropped 2 bases, with 11 bases sitting between them. Per the germline V gene, CDR1 is SGHVS and CDR2 is FQNEAQ. CDR3 sequence reads: CASSLAALAPYEQYF. CDR3 sequence (DNA): TGTGCCAGCAGCTTAGCGGCACTGGCCCCCTACGAGCAGTACTTC. Using reference TRBV7-8 and TRBJ2-7 for the parts outside the CDR3, the full variable domain is GAGVSQSPRYKVAKRGQDVALRCDPISGHVSLFWYQQALGQGPEFLTYFQNEAQLDKSGLPSDRFFAERPEGSVSTLKIQRTQQEDSAVYLCASSLAALAPYEQYFGPGTRLTVT.

This chain joins TRBV9 and TRBJ1-2, with TRBD1 identical over 9 bases. Germline lookup yields CDR1 SGDLS and CDR2 YYNGEE. This CDR3 comprises 16 residues. The V segment lost 0 bases and the J segment 8 bases; nucleotides outside the gene matches: 11. For the CDR3, the DNA is TGTGCCAGCAGCGTAGTGTCGAGGGACAGGGACCTGGGCTACACCTTC. The encoded protein is CASSVVSRDRDLGYTF.

The chain uses TRBV7-9 and TRBJ2-2; D remains ambiguous. Deletions cut 5 bases from V and 2 bases from J, with 6 bases between. The CDR3 runs 13 residues. Germline V CDR1 and CDR2: SEHNR, FQNEAQ (reference sequence). In nucleotides, the CDR3 is TGTGCCAGCAGCGTACAAAACACCGGGGAGCTGTTTTTT. It encodes CASSVQNTGELFF.

The genes are TRBV28 and TRBJ2-3; 7 positions agree with TRBD2. The CDR3 totals 15 residues. Germline assignment: CDR1 MDHEN and CDR2 SYDVKM. Trimming removed 7 bases from V and 1 base from J; junction bases left unmatched: 8. CDR3 sequence: CASTLAGEGTDTQYF. The CDR3 DNA reads TGTGCCAGCACTCTCGCGGGAGAGGGCACAGATACGCAGTATTTT.

The chain combines TRBV11-3 with TRBJ2-3; TRBD1 agrees at 7 bases. The CDR3 runs 16 residues. Germline loops: CDR1 SGHNT, CDR2 YENEEA. Trimming at V came to 1 base and at J to 0 bases, leaving 4 bases not matched to a gene. The CDR3, as DNA: TGTGCCAGCAGCTTAGGGGGGACAGCTAGCACAGATACGCAGTATTTT. It codes for CASSLGGTASTDTQYF.

The chain links TRBV11-3 to TRBJ1-1, with TRBD1 matching over 10 bases. Germline CDR1 reads SGHNT; CDR2 reads YENEEA. The CDR3 consists of 15 residues. The V gene end was trimmed by 6 bases and the J gene end by 2 bases; junction bases not matched to a gene: 6. The chain's CDR3 is CASSPGQGTNTEAFF. CDR3 DNA sequence: TGTGCCAGCAGTCCGGGACAGGGGACCAACACTGAAGCTTTCTTT.

The chain couples TRBV23-1 to TRBJ2-7; D is ambiguous. TRBV23-1 is an ORF, with its function uncertain. V was clipped by 0 bases and J by 9 bases, with 24 bases between them. The CDR3 runs to 17 residues. For the CDR3, the DNA is TGCGCCAGCAGTCAATCGGTCGCAGAAAGCCCCCCAATTATGCAGTACTTC. Translation gives CASSQSVAESPPIMQYF.

The chain is built from TRBV10-1 and TRBJ1-5, with unresolved D. Deletions cut 3 bases from V and 5 bases from J, with 8 bases between. The CDR3 is 13 residues long. The germline V gene encodes CDR1 WNHNN and CDR2 SYGVQD (reference sequence). CDR3 protein: CASSEGRYQPQHF. The CDR3 DNA reads as TGCGCCAGCAGTGAAGGGCGATATCAGCCCCAGCATTTT.

The chain uses TRBV28 and TRBJ2-7; unclear D gene. Trimming took off 3 bases at V and 3 bases at J, with 9 bases between the two ends. This CDR3 region has 13 residues. CDR1 and CDR2 from the germline V gene are MDHEN and SYDVKM. The CDR3 loop is CASSFVGDYEQYF. In DNA, the CDR3 is TGTGCCAGCAGTTTTGTAGGAGACTACGAGCAGTACTTC.

The gene calls are TRBV11-3 and TRBJ2-1; 9 bases line up with TRBD1. The CDR3 consists of 13 residues. The ends lost 4 bases at V and 10 bases at J; junction bases unmatched: 5. Germline CDR1 SGHNT, CDR2 YENEEA. CDR3 sequence reads: CASSSYRGHEQFF. The CDR3 bases are TGTGCCAGCAGCTCCTACAGGGGGCACGAGCAGTTCTTC.

This clone was recorded a few times. The chain combines TRBV27 with TRBJ1-1; tentatively, D is TRBD1 (5 bases). The CDR3 loop spans 14 amino acids. Per the germline V gene, CDR1 is MNHEY and CDR2 is SMNVEV (reference sequence). With 2 bases removed from V and 5 bases from J, the gap between germline ends came to 12 bases. CDR3 bases: TGTGCCAGCAGTTTAGTCAGGGCCAATACTGAAGCTTTCTTT. Translation gives CASSLVRANTEAFF.

This CDR3 reads CASSQDPTLLNYGYTF. The CDR3 DNA follows: TGCGCCAGCAGCCAAGATCCGACTTTGCTAAACTATGGCTACACCTTC. This chain connects TRBV4-1 to TRBJ1-2; D ambiguous. V shed 0 bases and J shed 2 bases, with 13 bases lying between them. The CDR3 length is 16 residues. Germline assignment: CDR1 MGHRA and CDR2 YSYEKL.

The J gene is TRBJ2-1, the V gene TRBV11-2, with 8 bases matching TRBD2. Germline CDR1 SGHAT, CDR2 FQNNGV. There are 16 residues in the CDR3. V trimming: 4 bases; J trimming: 6 bases; junction bases outside the gene matches: 11. The CDR3 loop reads CASSSIAGWATNEQFF. The CDR3 DNA reads as TGTGCCAGCAGCTCCATAGCGGGGTGGGCTACCAATGAGCAGTTCTTC.

The chain joins TRBV7-8 to TRBJ2-3; tentative D call: TRBD1 (5 bases). Trimming stripped 2 bases from V and 2 bases from J, with 8 bases between. Germline lookup yields CDR1 SGHVS and CDR2 FQNEAQ. The CDR3 covers 14 residues. Here the CDR3 reads CASSLQGDTDTQYF. The CDR3 region has the DNA TGTGCCAGCAGCTTACAGGGTGACACAGATACGCAGTATTTT.

The CDR3 DNA follows: TGTGCCAGCAGCGTAGGACTAGCGGGAGTTGAGACCCAGTACTTC. Protein sequence: CASSVGLAGVETQYF. V gene TRBV9 combines with J gene TRBJ2-5, with TRBD2 identical over 12 bases. Germline lookup yields CDR1 SGDLS and CDR2 YYNGEE. V lost 0 bases to trimming and J lost 5 bases; unmatched junction nucleotides: 2. The CDR3 has 15 amino acids.

In its sample, this clone was seen a few times. The rearrangement links TRBV4-3 to TRBJ1-4, with 9 positions matching TRBD1. CDR3 length: 16 residues. Trimming at V came to 1 base and at J to 8 bases, leaving 8 bases not matched to a gene. Germline lookup yields CDR1 LGHNA and CDR2 YSLEER. CDR3 sequence reads: CASSQVRTGVGEKLFF. The CDR3 DNA reads as TGCGCCAGCAGCCAAGTAAGGACAGGGGTCGGCGAAAAACTGTTTTTT.